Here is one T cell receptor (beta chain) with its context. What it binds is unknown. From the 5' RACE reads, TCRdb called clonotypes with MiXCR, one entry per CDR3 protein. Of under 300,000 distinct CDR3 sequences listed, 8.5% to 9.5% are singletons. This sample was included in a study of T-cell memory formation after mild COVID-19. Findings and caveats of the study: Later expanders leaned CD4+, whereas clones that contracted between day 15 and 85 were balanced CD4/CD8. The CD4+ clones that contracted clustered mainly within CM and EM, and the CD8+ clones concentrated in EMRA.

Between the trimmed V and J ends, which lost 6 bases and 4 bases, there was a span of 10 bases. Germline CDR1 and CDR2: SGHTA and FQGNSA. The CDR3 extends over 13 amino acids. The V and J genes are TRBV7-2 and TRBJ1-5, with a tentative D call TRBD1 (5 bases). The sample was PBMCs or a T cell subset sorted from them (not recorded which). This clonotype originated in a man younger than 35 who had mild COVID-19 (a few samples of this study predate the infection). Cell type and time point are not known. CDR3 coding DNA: TGTGCCAGCAGTTCCGGGACGAATCAGCCCCAGCATTTT. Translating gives CASSSGTNQPQHF. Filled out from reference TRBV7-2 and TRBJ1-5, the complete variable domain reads GAGVSQSPSNKVTEKGKDVELRCDPISGHTALYWYRQSLGQGLEFLIYFQGNSAPDKSGLPSDRFSAERTGGSVSTLTIQRTQQEDSAVYLCASSSGTNQPQHFGDGTRLSIL.